This T cell receptor (beta chain) was recorded in a study of control samples from healthy donors and cancer patients. There are 12 residues in the CDR3. Germline V lookup: CDR1 SGHNT, CDR2 YENEEA. Trimming took off 5 bases at V and 15 bases at J, with 17 bases between the two ends. Sequencing was performed with immunoSEQ multiplex PCR; in TCRdb, only in-frame clones are kept and a portion is missing. Found here are tens of thousands of clones, approximately 86% of them singletons; the top ten hold more than 3.5%. The chain is built from TRBV11-3 and TRBJ2-1; a weak D match, TRBD2 (6 bases). The TCR was taken from a man over 45 in good health. Sequenced material: blood. CDR3 in amino acids: CASSDGTAHRFF. Here the CDR3 DNA reads TGTGCCAGCAGCGACGGGACTGCTCATCGGTTCTTC.